This T cell receptor (beta chain) emerged from a study of T cell responses to AZD1222 COVID-19 vaccine (dated by TCRdb to the early 2020s). For context, the study as a whole: TCR sequencing was performed for 230 to 250 trial participants, of whom about 200 were given two doses of AZD1222 and around 26 were given two doses of MenACWY control vaccine. Trial participants were enrolled into age subgroups of 18-55, 56-69 and 70-plus years, which contained around 150, 29 and 61 TCR-sequenced participants, respectively. Overall study results and their limits: Reportedly, close to half of the unique spike-specific TCRs recognized epitopes lying outside the regions that are mutated in the B.1.351 and B.1.1.7 variants. Because no day 14 peak-response samples were available, repertoires were characterized only after the peak T cell response. The vaccine-associated CD4 TCRs covered the entire spike protein, and the dominant responses fell in regions 160-218 and 743-854. Conclusions about previously exposed vaccinees are limited, since just six or seven AZD1222 recipients were seropositive for SARS-CoV-2 at baseline. Most participants were white British and females outnumbered males, and the authors suggested that clonal diversity may have been underestimated. After two AZD1222 doses, both the breadth and the depth of spike-specific TCRs were significantly higher than at day 0 and than in MenACWY recipients. The 56-69-year group was small, and its depth increase did not reach significance, likely because of low power.

Note on this clone: There is no known antigen for this receptor. It has no much larger one-base neighbor in the sample; base qualities were not kept.

The meaning of the sample's time point label: baseline before first vaccination. The label giving this sample's treatment or condition can be read as: meningococcal conjugate vaccine given as trial control. Vaccinee samples were obtained from the UK trials COV001 and COV002, which included a single-blind randomized controlled phase 2/3 trial of AZD1222 (ChAdOx1 nCoV-19) in healthy adults. Trial participant PBMC samples were collected at day 0 and day 28 after the second dose for TCRbeta chain sequencing. The CDR3 regions of human TCRbeta chains were analyzed by immunosequencing. From the authors' description of their analysis: TCRs in the repertoires were compared against a reference library of SARS-CoV-2-specific TCRs that had been generated with the MIRA antigen-specificity platform. Breadth meant the fraction of unique TCRs that were SARS-CoV-2-associated, whereas depth meant the fraction of total T cells that were SARS-CoV-2-associated. Using the MIRA data, each spike-specific TCR was mapped to the spike region that the TCR reacts to and placed in a CD4 or CD8 class. Log10-transformed breadth and depth values were compared by one-way ANOVA with Sidak's multiple comparisons tests. TCRdb provides this immuneACCESS table in a form limited to in-frame rearrangements. Some clones are lacking; in checked studies, under half of them reflect an unresolved V gene, and why the rest are absent is not known. The V and J calls and clone size come from that table; D and trimming were worked out from the DNA. This sample has 100,000 to 150,000 clones in its table, and around 89% of those were observed once. The ten largest clones capture 8.5% to 14% of the sample.

The material sequenced was peripheral blood, taken on day 0 of MenACWY control vaccination. The TCR was taken from an adult in good health.

The DNA sequence is given as TGTGCCAGCAGTGAATATAGCGGTGGCGGTAAAGAGACCCAGTACTTC. Its product reads: CASSEYSGGGKETQYF. Here the chain combines TRBV25-1 and TRBJ2-5, and TRBD2 may be the D gene, going by 6 matching bases. The V end loses 0 bases and the J end loses 3 bases, and a stretch of 14 bases separates them. Including cysteine and phenylalanine, the CDR3 has 16 amino acids. Just the 48-base CDR3 DNA is kept, in frame starting at base 1. The germline V gene gives CDR1 as MGHDK and CDR2 as SYGVNS.